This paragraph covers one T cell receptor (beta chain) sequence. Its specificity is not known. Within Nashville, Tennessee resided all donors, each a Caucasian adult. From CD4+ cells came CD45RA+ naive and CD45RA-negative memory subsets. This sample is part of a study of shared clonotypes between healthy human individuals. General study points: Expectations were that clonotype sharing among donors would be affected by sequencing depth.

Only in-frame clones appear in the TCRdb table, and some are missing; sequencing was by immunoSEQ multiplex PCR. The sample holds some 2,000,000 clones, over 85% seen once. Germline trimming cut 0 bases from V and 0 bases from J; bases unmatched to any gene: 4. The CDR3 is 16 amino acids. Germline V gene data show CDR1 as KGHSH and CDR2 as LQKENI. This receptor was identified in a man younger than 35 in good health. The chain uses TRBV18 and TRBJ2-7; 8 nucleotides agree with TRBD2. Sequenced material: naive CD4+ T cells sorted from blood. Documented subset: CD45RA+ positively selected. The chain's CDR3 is CASSPPISGNSYEQYF. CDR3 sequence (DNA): TGTGCCAGCTCACCACCGATTAGCGGGAACTCCTACGAGCAGTACTTC.